One and the same sample provided the 16 T cell receptor beta chains below, sequenced in a study of neoadjuvant anti-PD-1 for oral cavity cancer. Sequencing used immunoSEQ multiplex PCR; TCRdb keeps in-frame clones, though not all of them. Of about 16,000 clones in the sample, 60% to 80% were seen once. Sequenced here: PBMCs, sampled before nivolumab (anti-PD-1) treatment. The receptors shown here come from a person aged 35 to 85 with oral cavity squamous cell carcinoma.

Only one count was recorded for this clone. The gene calls are TRBV15 and TRBJ2-1; D not resolved. The germline V and J ends were trimmed by 6 bases and 9 bases, with 21 bases remaining between them. The germline gives CDR1 LNHNV, CDR2 YYDKDF (reference sequence). The CDR3 is made up of 15 amino acids. The CDR3 nucleotides read TGTGCCACCAGTCCTCCCTCGGGTAGGGCAGGTGAGCAGTTCTTC. As protein: CATSPPSGRAGEQFF.

This sequence joins TRBV27 and TRBJ2-1; 9 bases are a match to TRBD2. The CDR3 consists of 16 residues. V lost 5 bases, J lost 4 bases, and 9 bases stayed unmatched. CDR1 and CDR2 (germline): MNHEY, SMNVEV (reference sequence). CDR3 in amino acids: CASSGRAGGPYNEQFF. CDR3 DNA sequence: TGTGCCAGCAGTGGGAGAGCGGGGGGCCCATACAATGAGCAGTTCTTC.

The table lists this clone with a count of one. V is TRBV9 and J is TRBJ2-1; TRBD2 matches at 7 bases. V trimming: 5 bases; J trimming: 4 bases; junction bases outside the gene matches: 9. The CDR3 contains 15 residues. From germline, CDR1 is SGDLS and CDR2 YYNGEE. CDR3 nucleotide sequence: TGTGCCAGCAGTGGGGAGGGCAGAACATACAATGAGCAGTTCTTC. It codes for CASSGEGRTYNEQFF.

CDR3 amino acids: CAWSVGAFPNYGYTF. CDR3 coding DNA: TGTGCCTGGAGTGTAGGGGCGTTCCCTAACTATGGCTACACCTTC. V and J are TRBV30 and TRBJ1-2; a possible D gene is TRBD1 (5 bases). Germline V gene data show CDR1 as GTSNPN and CDR2 as SVGIG (reference sequence). V shed 0 bases and J shed 0 bases, with 11 bases lying between them. This CDR3 comprises 15 residues.

This clone came up a few times. The chain joins TRBV1 to TRBJ1-6. TRBV1 is termed a pseudogene. The CDR3 sequence is 17 residues long. CDR3 sequence reads: CTSSQDAGTGYNSPLHF. DNA for the CDR3: TGCACCAGCAGCCAAGATGCGGGAACGGGGTATAATTCACCCCTCCACTTT.

The V gene is TRBV7-8, the J gene TRBJ2-5; 12 nucleotides agree with TRBD2. The CDR3 sequence is 18 residues long. Trimming removed 5 bases from V and 5 bases from J; junction bases left unmatched: 15. Germline V gene data show CDR1 as SGHVS and CDR2 as FQNEAQ. The CDR3 sequence: CASSLPRVLAGGRETQYF. CDR3 coding DNA: TGTGCCAGCAGCCTACCTAGAGTTCTAGCGGGGGGGCGGGAGACCCAGTACTTC.

Only one count was recorded for this clone. The chain uses TRBV6-1 and TRBJ2-3, with 12 bases lining up with TRBD1. This CDR3 has 13 residues. The V segment lost 0 bases and the J segment 15 bases; nucleotides outside the gene matches: 4. Germline CDR1 and CDR2: MNHNS and SASEGT. The CDR3 protein is CASSEAGDRGHYF. The CDR3 bases are TGTGCCAGCAGTGAAGCGGGGGACAGGGGGCATTATTTT.

This chain links TRBV2 with TRBJ1-4; TRBD1 matches at 8 bases. V lost 3 bases, J lost 2 bases, and 5 bases stayed unmatched. The V gene's germline CDR1 is SNHLY and CDR2 FYNNEI. This CDR3 is 16 amino acids long. The CDR3 DNA reads as TGTGCCAGCAGTGACCCGGGACAGGTGACTAATGAAAAACTGTTTTTT. Amino acids: CASSDPGQVTNEKLFF.

This clone was observed once. This chain links TRBV6-5 with TRBJ1-2; 7 bases are a match to TRBD1. The CDR3 contains 14 residues. CDR1 is MNHEY and CDR2 is SVGAGI in the germline V gene. V shed 5 bases, J shed 4 bases, and the junction held 7 bases outside the gene matches. CDR3 amino acids: CASSGPQGSYGYTF. The CDR3 DNA follows: TGTGCCAGCAGTGGACCACAGGGGTCCTATGGCTACACCTTC.

This clone has only one observation. The CDR3 sequence is CASRRAGGSYNEQFF. For the CDR3, the DNA is TGTGCCAGTAGGCGAGCAGGGGGCTCCTACAATGAGCAGTTCTTC. The chain is built from TRBV19 and TRBJ2-1, with TRBD1 matching over 7 bases. CDR1 LNHDA and CDR2 SQIVND come from the germline V gene (reference sequence). The CDR3 is 15 residues long. V was clipped by 6 bases and J by 0 bases; unmatched bases: 5.

This clone has only a few counts. The chain links TRBV29-1 to TRBJ1-2; 7 bases fit TRBD1. CDR1 and CDR2 (germline): SQVTM, ANQGSEA. The J segment lost 4 bases and the V segment lost 5 bases, leaving 7 bases of the junction unmatched. The CDR3 is 13 residues long. The CDR3 DNA reads TGCAGCGTTTCAGGACAGGATCTCTATGGCTACACCTTC. Translated, it gives CSVSGQDLYGYTF.

The rearrangement uses TRBV13 and TRBJ2-7; D is uncertain. CDR1 is PRHDT, CDR2 FYEKMQ, per germline (reference sequence). CDR3 length: 15 residues. Trimming pared 6 bases from V and 0 bases from J, leaving 15 bases between. CDR3 protein: CASSFSTEISYEQYF. DNA for the CDR3: TGTGCCAGCAGTTTTAGCACCGAGATCTCCTACGAGCAGTACTTC.

The chain recombines TRBV7-3 with TRBJ1-5; 8 positions match TRBD1. Germline trimming cut 3 bases from V and 6 bases from J; bases unmatched to any gene: 1. Per germline, CDR1 SGHTA and CDR2 FQGTGA. This CDR3 spans 13 amino acids. The CDR3 bases are TGTGCCAGCAGCTTGGACAGGGCTCAGCCCCAGCATTTT. This gives the protein CASSLDRAQPQHF.

In this sample, this clone turned up a few times. The rearrangement links TRBV4-2 to TRBJ1-4; tentatively, D is TRBD1 (6 bases). Trimming took 2 bases from V and 7 from J, leaving 23 bases between them. The CDR3 extends over 18 amino acids. CDR1 is LGHNA and CDR2 is YNFKEQ in the germline V gene. In nucleotides, the CDR3 is TGTGCCAGCAGCCAACTCGACAGGCTCCAGAAGAAAAGTGAAAAACTGTTTTTT. This translates into CASSQLDRLQKKSEKLFF.

V is TRBV10-2 and J is TRBJ1-5; 8 nucleotides align to TRBD1. This CDR3 has 14 amino acids. In germline, CDR1 is WSHSY, CDR2 SAAADI. V shed 6 bases and J 5 bases; nucleotides not matched to a gene: 6. This chain's CDR3 is CASSEPGQDQPQHF. The CDR3 DNA follows: TGCGCCAGCAGCGAACCGGGACAGGATCAGCCCCAGCATTTT.

This clone was seen more than once but under ten times. This chain connects TRBV11-2 to TRBJ2-7; 8 bases are shared with TRBD2. The CDR3 covers 18 residues. From germline, CDR1 is SGHAT and CDR2 FQNNGV. The V and J ends lost 6 bases and 7 bases, in that order; junction bases with no gene match: 23. CDR3 sequence reads: CASSLTGLVAFDLGEQYF. CDR3 coding DNA: TGTGCCAGCAGTCTTACGGGACTAGTCGCCTTTGATCTTGGGGAGCAGTACTTC.